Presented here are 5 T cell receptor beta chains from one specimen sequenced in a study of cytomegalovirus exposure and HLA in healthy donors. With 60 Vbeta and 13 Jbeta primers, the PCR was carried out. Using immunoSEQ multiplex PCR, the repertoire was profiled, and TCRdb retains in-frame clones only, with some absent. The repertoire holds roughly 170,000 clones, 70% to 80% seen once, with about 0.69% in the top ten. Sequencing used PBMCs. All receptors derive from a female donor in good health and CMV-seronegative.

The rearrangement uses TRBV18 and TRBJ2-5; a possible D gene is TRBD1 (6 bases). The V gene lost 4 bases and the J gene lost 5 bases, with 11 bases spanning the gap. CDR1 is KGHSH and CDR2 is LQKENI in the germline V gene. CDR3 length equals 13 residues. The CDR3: CASSQQTGETQYF. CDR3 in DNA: TGTGCCAGCTCACAGCAAACAGGGGAGACCCAGTACTTC.

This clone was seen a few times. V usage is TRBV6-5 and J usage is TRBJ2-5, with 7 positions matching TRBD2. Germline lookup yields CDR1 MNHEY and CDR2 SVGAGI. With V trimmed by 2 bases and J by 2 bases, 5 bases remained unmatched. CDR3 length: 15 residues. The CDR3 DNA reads TGTGCCAGCAGTTACGTGTCGGGGGGACAAGAGACCCAGTACTTC. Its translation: CASSYVSGGQETQYF.

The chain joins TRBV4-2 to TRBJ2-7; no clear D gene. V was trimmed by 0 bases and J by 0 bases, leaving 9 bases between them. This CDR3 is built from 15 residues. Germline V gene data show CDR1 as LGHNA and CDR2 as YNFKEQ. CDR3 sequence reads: CASSQEVRSSYEQYF. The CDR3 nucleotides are TGTGCCAGCAGCCAAGAGGTCCGGAGCTCCTACGAGCAGTACTTC.

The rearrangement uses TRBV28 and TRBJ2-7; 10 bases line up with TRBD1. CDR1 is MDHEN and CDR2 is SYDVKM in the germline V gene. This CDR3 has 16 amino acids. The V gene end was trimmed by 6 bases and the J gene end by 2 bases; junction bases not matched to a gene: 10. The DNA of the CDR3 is TGTGCCAGCAGACCTCGCCACGGGACAGGGGCCTACGAGCAGTACTTC. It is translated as CASRPRHGTGAYEQYF.

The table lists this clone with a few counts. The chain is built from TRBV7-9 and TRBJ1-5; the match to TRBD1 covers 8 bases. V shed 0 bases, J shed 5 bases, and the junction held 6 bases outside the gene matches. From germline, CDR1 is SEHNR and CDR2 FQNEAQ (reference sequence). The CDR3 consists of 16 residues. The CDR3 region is CASSLATGVRDQPQHF. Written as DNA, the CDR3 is TGTGCCAGCAGCTTAGCGACAGGGGTGAGGGATCAGCCCCAGCATTTT.